The rows below give T cell receptor beta chains drawn from one sample of a study of blood T cell repertoires in COVID-19. Method: immunoSEQ multiplex PCR; TCRdb's copy keeps in-frame clones and lacks some. Of 150,000 to 200,000 clones in the sample, roughly 87% were seen once. Material for sequencing was peripheral blood. The receptors shown here come from a man younger than 35 who had recovered from COVID-19. Both conserved end residues are part of each CDR3. D genes are given only for firm matches. Rows give clone size only sometimes, using once, few, many, or a class for an expanded clone.

. | . | TRBJ1-2 | TRBV7-9 | TGTGCCAGCAGCTTAGTTTCATCTAACTATGGCTACACCTTC | CASSLVSSNYGYTF
TRBD1 | . | TRBJ2-1 | TRBV7-2 | TGTGCCAGCAGCCGTCAGGGGGCTGATGAGCAGTTCTTC | CASSRQGADEQFF
. | few | TRBJ2-7 | TRBV6-1 | TGTGCCAGCAGTGACAGGATCTACGAGCAGTACTTC | CASSDRIYEQYF
. | . | TRBJ2-2 | TRBV5-1 | TGCGCCAGCCGCAGACAGGACTACACCGGGGAGCTGTTTTTT | CASRRQDYTGELFF
. | . | TRBJ2-7 | TRBV2 | TGTGCCAGCAGTGAATTATATCGGGAGCTCAGGTACGAGCAGTACTTC | CASSELYRELRYEQYF
TRBD1 | . | TRBJ1-3 | TRBV2 | TGTGCCAGCAGTGGAACAGGGGGCTCTGGAAACACCATATATTTT | CASSGTGGSGNTIYF
TRBD2 | once | TRBJ2-2 | TRBV7-9 | TGTGCCAGCAGCCCCCTCGGACTAGCGGGAGAGGGCGGGGAGCTGTTTTTT | CASSPLGLAGEGGELFF
. | . | TRBJ2-1 | TRBV24-1 | TGTGCCACCAGTGATGCGACTTACAATGAGCAGTTCTTC | CATSDATYNEQFF
. | . | TRBJ1-1 | TRBV14 | TGTGCCAGCAGCTGGCAGGGGAACACTGAAGCTTTCTTT | CASSWQGNTEAFF
. | . | TRBJ2-7 | TRBV27 | TGTGCCAGCTCGGACGGGGACTACGAGCAGTACTTC | CASSDGDYEQYF
TRBD1 | . | TRBJ2-5 | TRBV27 | TGTGCCAGCAGTTTTGGGGGACAGGGCGAGACCCAGTACTTC | CASSFGGQGETQYF
TRBD1 | . | TRBJ1-2 | TRBV6-2/TRBV6-3 | TGTGCCAGCAGTTCGGGACAGGGAGGTGGCTACACCTTC | CASSSGQGGGYTF
. | . | TRBJ1-1 | TRBV5-1 | TGCGCCAGCAGCCCGTTCGGCACTGAAGCTTTCTTT | CASSPFGTEAFF
TRBD2 | . | TRBJ2-7 | TRBV29-1 | TGCAGCGTTGATAGGGCTAGCGGGAGCCGGTGGGAGCAGTACTTC | CSVDRASGSRWEQYF
. | many | TRBJ1-2 | TRBV11-2 | TGTGCCAGCAGCTTAGCCATGGACACAGGGCTCGCTGGCTACACCTTC | CASSLAMDTGLAGYTF
. | . | TRBJ1-1 | TRBV12-3/TRBV12-4 | TGTGCCAGCAGTTTGCGTCACACTGAAGCTTTCTTT | CASSLRHTEAFF
. | . | TRBJ1-2 | TRBV5-1 | TGCGCCAGCAGCTTGGCAAACAGGGACTACACCTTC | CASSLANRDYTF
. | . | TRBJ1-5 | TRBV3-1/TRBV3-2 | TGTGCCAGCAGCCGAACGGGTCAGGGGAATCAGCCCCAGCATTTT | CASSRTGQGNQPQHF
. | . | TRBJ2-1 | TRBV7-2 | TGTGCCAGCAGCTTAAACACCCACAATGAGCAGTTCTTC | CASSLNTHNEQFF
TRBD1 | . | TRBJ2-7 | TRBV6-2/TRBV6-3 | TGTGCCAGCAGCCAATATCGGGACAGGTCCTACGAGCAGTACTTC | CASSQYRDRSYEQYF
TRBD1 | . | TRBJ2-1 | TRBV6-1 | TGTGCCAGCAGTGAAGGGTCTGGGACAGGGGGATACAATGAGCAGTTCTTC | CASSEGSGTGGYNEQFF
TRBD1 | . | TRBJ1-2 | TRBV28 | TGTGCCAGCAGTTTGGGACAGGGAGGGGAGGGTGGCTACACCTTC | CASSLGQGGEGGYTF
TRBD2 | few | TRBJ2-2 | TRBV7-3 | TGTGCCAGCAGCATGACTAGCGGGAGGGCCGGGGAGCTGTTTTTT | CASSMTSGRAGELFF
. | . | TRBJ1-2 | TRBV7-2 | TGTGCCAGCAGCACCCAGGGTTACTATGGCTACACCTTC | CASSTQGYYGYTF
. | . | TRBJ2-5 | TRBV4-3 | TGCGCCAGCAGCCGCCGTGGGGGAGGGGGTGAAGAGACCCAGTACTTC | CASSRRGGGGEETQYF
TRBD2 | . | TRBJ2-7 | TRBV6-4 | TGTGCCAGCAGTGACTCGAAGACTAGCGGAGCGGCCTACGAGCAGTACTTC | CASSDSKTSGAAYEQYF
. | . | TRBJ1-5 | TRBV6-2/TRBV6-3 | TGTGCCAGCAGTCCCCAGGTGGGTGGTCAGCCCCAGCATTTT | CASSPQVGGQPQHF
. | . | TRBJ2-1 | TRBV28 | TGTGCCAGCACCCTGCGGCGAGAAAGCTACAATGAGCAGTTCTTC | CASTLRRESYNEQFF
. | . | TRBJ1-6 | TRBV6-5 | TGTGCCAGCAGTTACGATAGGGGCTCACCCCTCCACTTT | CASSYDRGSPLHF
TRBD2 | . | TRBJ2-7 | TRBV5-6 | TGTGCCAGCTGCGGGAGAGGCTACGAGCAGTACTTC | CASCGRGYEQYF
. | . | TRBJ1-2 | TRBV6-5 | TGTGCCAGCAGGCTTTCGGGGGACTATGGCTACACCTTC | CASRLSGDYGYTF
. | once | TRBJ1-1 | TRBV7-8 | TGTGCCAGCAGCTTAATGACAGCTAACACTGAAGCTTTCTTT | CASSLMTANTEAFF
TRBD2 | . | TRBJ2-1 | TRBV5-1 | TGCGCCAGCTGGGGAGGCGGGAGCTATAATGAGCAGTTCTTC | CASWGGGSYNEQFF
TRBD1 | . | TRBJ2-7 | TRBV12-5 | TGTGCTAGTGGTTTGGTTCGGGACAGGGCGCTCCCTTCCTACGAGCAGTACTTC | CASGLVRDRALPSYEQYF
TRBD1 | few | TRBJ2-2 | TRBV7-6 | TGTGCCAGCAGCTTACGACCACAGGGGCCTGGAACCGGGGAGCTGTTTTTT | CASSLRPQGPGTGELFF
TRBD2 | . | TRBJ2-2 | TRBV3-1/TRBV3-2 | TGTGCCAGCAGCCCCGAAGAGGGGACTAGCGGTTCCGGGGAGCTGTTTTTT | CASSPEEGTSGSGELFF